The TCR beta chain described here comes from a study of blood T cell repertoires in COVID-19. V dropped 7 bases and J dropped 6; count of bases not matched to a gene: 9. CDR1 is LNHDA, CDR2 SQIVND, per germline (reference sequence). The CDR3 loop spans 14 amino acids. Profiling relied on immunoSEQ multiplex PCR, and the TCRdb table lists in-frame clones only, not all of them. This sample has about 180,000 clones, with roughly 83% found just once. For recovered donors of Cohort 3, there were two negative PCRs, clearance, or symptom resolution. The sequenced material came from PBMCs or T cells enriched from blood (not recorded which). The chain couples TRBV19 to TRBJ2-3, with 8 bases aligning to TRBD2. The TCR sequence derives from a woman in her twenties or thirties who had recovered from COVID-19. The CDR3 bases are TGTGCCAGTATGGACGGGACTAGTTCCGATACGCAGTATTTT. Protein product: CASMDGTSSDTQYF.